The source of this T cell receptor beta chain is a study of CD8 T cells in ankylosing spondylitis. The V gene's germline CDR1 is MNHNS and CDR2 SASEGT. This CDR3 is 15 amino acids long. V gave up 6 bases and J gave up 4 bases, with 18 bases separating them. This clonotype occurred many times. TCRdb ran MiXCR on the 5' RACE reads and lists one entry per CDR3 protein. The sample lists hundreds of thousands of distinct CDR3 sequences; around a quarter were seen once. V gene TRBV6-1 combines with J gene TRBJ2-5; D is perhaps TRBD1 or TRBD2 (7 bases each). The receptor's source is a male donor with ankylosing spondylitis or in good health (not recorded which). The material sequenced was blood, either unsorted or a sorted T cell fraction (not recorded which). This CDR3 reads CASSREAGGLETQYF. The CDR3 DNA sequence: TGTGCCAGCAGCCGGGAGGCAGGGGGTTTAGAGACCCAGTACTTC.